This paragraph covers one T cell receptor (beta chain) sequence. The source of the sample is a study of blood T cell repertoires in COVID-19. As for the study in general: Spain, Italy and the United States supplied samples that represented acute and convalescent COVID-19. From T cells, B-cell-depleted T cells, or PBMCs came the material, which was cDNA or gDNA.

Original processing notes: Nucleated cell number was recorded as an estimate derived from reference gene primer amplification. Here immunoSEQ multiplex PCR was the method, and the copy in TCRdb shows in-frame clones only, minus some. The DNA gave D and trimming, while V, J and clone size come from that table. The sample lists 250,000 to 400,000 clones, about 85% occurring once. After removal of 7 bases from V and 2 bases from J, the junction contained 4 bases not matched to a gene. The CDR3 spans 13 residues. Assignment of participants to cohorts was predicated upon participant-reported clinical history.

This TCR came from a woman in her twenties or thirties who had been exposed to COVID-19. The sample consisted of PBMCs or T cells enriched from blood (not recorded which). This chain connects TRBV12-3 or TRBV12-4 to TRBJ2-5; 7 bases are shared with TRBD1. The CDR3 region has the DNA TGTGCCAGCAATTGGGGACAGCAAGAGACCCAGTACTTC. It is translated as CASNWGQQETQYF.